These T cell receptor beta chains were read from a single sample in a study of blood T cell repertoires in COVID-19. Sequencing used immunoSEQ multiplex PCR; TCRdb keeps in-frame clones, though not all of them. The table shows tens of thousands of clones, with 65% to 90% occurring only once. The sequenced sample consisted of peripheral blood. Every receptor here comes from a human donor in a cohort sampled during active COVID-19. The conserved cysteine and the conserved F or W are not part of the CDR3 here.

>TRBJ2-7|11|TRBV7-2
ASSFGLAYEQY
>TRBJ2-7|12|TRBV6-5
ARDSGQGTYEQY
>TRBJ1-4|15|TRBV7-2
ASSPPGGRGSNEKLF
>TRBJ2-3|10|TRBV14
ASSQVSQAPY
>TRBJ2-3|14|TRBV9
ASSVRTSGVQDTQY
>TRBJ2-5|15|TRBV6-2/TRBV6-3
ASSYGRRAQNQETQY
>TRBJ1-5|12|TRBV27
ASSLQGPNQPQH
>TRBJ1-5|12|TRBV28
ASSSTGKIQPQH
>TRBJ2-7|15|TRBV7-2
ASSLGGTSGGANEQY
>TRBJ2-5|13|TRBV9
ASNDGQALGETQY
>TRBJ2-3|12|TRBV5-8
ASSLGQGADTQY
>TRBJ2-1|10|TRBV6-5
AAGRNVNEQF
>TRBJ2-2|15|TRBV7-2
ASSFPSGGANTGELF
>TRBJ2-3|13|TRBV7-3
ASSFAGGNADTQY
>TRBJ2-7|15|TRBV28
ASSLTRRERGPYEQY
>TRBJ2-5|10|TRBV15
ATSAGQETQY
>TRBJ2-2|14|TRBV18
ASSPRGGASTGELF
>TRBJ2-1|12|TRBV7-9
ASSLRGTYNEQF
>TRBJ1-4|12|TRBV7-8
ASSFRQRGEKLF